This T cell receptor beta chain comes out of a study of blood T cell repertoires in COVID-19. This clone was seen just once. Data came from immunoSEQ multiplex PCR; TCRdb stores just in-frame clones and leaves some out. The sample shows approximately 150,000 clones, 70% to 90% of them seen only once. V was cut by 7 bases and J by 5 bases, with 18 bases left in between. The CDR3 is made up of 13 amino acids. Germline V CDR1 and CDR2: SQVTM, ANQGSEA. This receptor was identified in a man in his 70s with active COVID-19. Sequencing was done on a sample of peripheral blood. This sequence joins TRBV29-1 and TRBJ2-7; D perhaps matches TRBD2 (7 bases). CDR3 nucleotides: TGCAGCGGAAGACTTGCGGGGGCTGACGAGCAGTACTTC. Translating gives CSGRLAGADEQYF.